These 24 T cell receptor beta chains originate from one sample sequenced in a study of cytomegalovirus exposure and HLA in healthy donors. It was with 60 Vbeta and 13 Jbeta primers that the PCR ran. Clones were read by immunoSEQ multiplex PCR, and TCRdb kept only the in-frame ones, dropping some. This table lists around 77,000 clones. Sequenced sample: PBMCs. The receptors were gathered from a man aged 45-65 years in good health and CMV-seropositive.

V and J are TRBV5-1 and TRBJ1-4; TRBD1 agrees at 10 bases. J gave up 5 bases and V 4 bases, and 5 bases lay outside the gene matches. CDR1 is SGHRS and CDR2 is YFSETQ in the germline V gene. The CDR3 is 15 amino acids. As DNA, the CDR3 is TGCGCCAGCAGCCCATGGACAGGGGGGAATGAAAAACTGTTTTTT. Its translation: CASSPWTGGNEKLFF.

This rearrangement joins TRBV6-6 to TRBJ1-1; D might be TRBD1 (6 bases). The germline V and J ends were trimmed by 5 bases and 5 bases, with 9 bases remaining between them. Germline V gene sequence: CDR1 MNHNY, CDR2 SVGAGI (reference sequence). This CDR3 region has 12 residues. The CDR3 is CASSLQGTEAFF. The CDR3 nucleotides read TGTGCCAGCAGTCTGCAGGGGACTGAAGCTTTCTTT.

This chain uses TRBV6-5 with TRBJ1-1; a possible D gene is TRBD1 (5 bases). V was shortened by 0 bases and J by 5 bases, with 10 bases between the two germline ends. The CDR3 length is 14 residues. Germline loops: CDR1 MNHEY, CDR2 SVGAGI. CDR3 protein: CASSYSQGGTEAFF. In DNA, the CDR3 is TGTGCCAGCAGTTACTCGCAGGGAGGGACTGAAGCTTTCTTT.

This rearrangement joins TRBV10-3 to TRBJ2-7, with D perhaps matching TRBD1 (5 bases). With 4 bases removed from V and 5 bases from J, the gap between germline ends came to 12 bases. The length of the CDR3 is 13 residues. The germline V gene has CDR1 ENHRY and CDR2 SYGVKD. As DNA, the CDR3 is TGTGCCATCAGTGGCGAAAAGGGGCACGAGCAGTACTTC. This codes for CAISGEKGHEQYF.

This chain joins TRBV2 and TRBJ2-3; weak D call: TRBD2 (6 bases). The CDR3 sequence is 15 residues long. The germline V gene encodes CDR1 SNHLY and CDR2 FYNNEI. Between the trimmed V and J ends, which lost 5 bases and 3 bases, there was a span of 15 bases. The CDR3 nucleotides read TGTGCCAGCAGTCCGACTAGAGGGCGGACAGATACGCAGTATTTT. Its protein is CASSPTRGRTDTQYF. Full variable domain (rest looked up from reference TRBV2 and TRBJ2-3): EPEVTQTPSHQVTQMGQEVILRCVPISNHLYFYWYRQILGQKVEFLVSFYNNEISEKSEIFDDQFSVERPDGSNFTLKIRSTKLEDSAMYFCASSPTRGRTDTQYFGPGTRLTVL.

CDR3 region: CASSQGFSGTQYF. The CDR3 DNA is TGCGCCAGCAGCCAGGGATTCTCGGGGACGCAGTATTTT. The chain joins TRBV4-1 to TRBJ2-3; D is possibly TRBD2 (5 bases). Germline values: CDR1 MGHRA, CDR2 YSYEKL. The CDR3 loop spans 13 amino acids. Between the trimmed V and J ends, which lost 3 bases and 9 bases, there was a span of 13 bases.

The chain joins TRBV10-2 to TRBJ1-4; D is perhaps TRBD1 (6 bases). The CDR3 consists of 14 residues. CDR1 is WSHSY and CDR2 is SAAADI in the germline V gene. The ends were cut back, 3 bases at V and 5 bases at J, with 10 bases in the middle. CDR3 residues: CASSDWTENEKLFF. The CDR3 DNA is TGCGCCAGCAGTGACTGGACAGAGAATGAAAAACTGTTTTTT.

This rearrangement joins TRBV5-1 to TRBJ2-5, with 7 bases that match TRBD1. Germline V lookup: CDR1 SGHRS, CDR2 YFSETQ. J lost 2 bases, V lost 5 bases, and 6 bases had no gene match. The CDR3 consists of 14 residues. The chain's CDR3 is CASSLGQRQETQYF. Written as DNA, the CDR3 is TGCGCCAGCAGTCTGGGACAGAGACAAGAGACCCAGTACTTC.

The chain carries TRBV28 and TRBJ1-2; TRBD1 matches at 7 bases. Trimming took 6 bases from V and 4 from J; bases not matched to a gene: 11. The CDR3 runs 15 residues. Germline V gene sequence: CDR1 MDHEN, CDR2 SYDVKM. The DNA for the CDR3 is TGTGCCAGCAGCGGAACAGGGGAACGGAGCTATGGCTACACCTTC. Its protein product is CASSGTGERSYGYTF.

The rearrangement uses TRBV30 and TRBJ1-3; 9 nucleotides align to TRBD1. The CDR3 extends over 19 amino acids. Germline CDR1 reads GTSNPN; CDR2 reads SVGIG (reference sequence). The J segment lost 0 bases and the V segment lost 0 bases, leaving 12 bases of the junction unmatched. Here the CDR3 reads CAWSVYQGTGNFSGNTIYF. CDR3 bases: TGTGCCTGGAGTGTATATCAAGGGACAGGGAATTTCTCTGGAAACACCATATATTTT.

The chain combines TRBV27 with TRBJ2-7; TRBD1 agrees at 7 bases. The CDR3 is made up of 15 amino acids. The germline V gene encodes CDR1 MNHEY and CDR2 SMNVEV (reference sequence). The junction had 12 bases not matched to a gene; V was cut back by 8 bases and J by 2 bases. The CDR3 DNA reads as TGTGCCAGCTCCCCCAGGGGGACCGGCACCTACGAGCAGTACTTC. Protein sequence: CASSPRGTGTYEQYF.

V usage is TRBV6-1 and J usage is TRBJ2-5, with 8 bases fitting TRBD2. The CDR3 has 13 amino acids. In germline, CDR1 is MNHNS, CDR2 SASEGT. V trimming: 6 bases; J trimming: 2 bases; junction bases outside the gene matches: 2. CDR3 sequence (DNA): TGTGCCAGCAGCGGGACTAGACAAGAGACCCAGTACTTC. It is translated as CASSGTRQETQYF.

The chain carries TRBV9 and TRBJ2-1; TRBD1 matches 10 bases. The CDR3 is made up of 16 amino acids. CDR1 and CDR2 (germline): SGDLS, YYNGEE. Unmatched junction bases numbered 8, after V lost 1 base and J lost 7 bases. CDR3 in amino acids: CASSVSLGQGLNEQFF. DNA of the CDR3: TGTGCCAGCAGCGTATCTTTGGGACAGGGGCTGAATGAGCAGTTCTTC. The entire variable domain, with the rest obtained from reference TRBV9 and TRBJ2-1, is as follows: DSGVTQTPKHLITATGQRVTLRCSPRSGDLSVYWYQQSLDQGLQFLIQYYNGEERAKGNILERFSAQQFPDLHSELNLSSLELGDSALYFCASSVSLGQGLNEQFFGPGTRLTVL.

The chain employs TRBV6-1 and TRBJ2-5; 7 bases agree with TRBD2. V gave up 8 bases and J gave up 2 bases; unmatched junction bases: 11. There are 15 residues in the CDR3. Germline CDR1 is MNHNS and CDR2 is SASEGT. The CDR3 reads CASGGFGTMQETQYF. DNA for the CDR3: TGTGCCAGCGGCGGGTTCGGGACTATGCAAGAGACCCAGTACTTC.

The rearrangement links TRBV2 to TRBJ2-3, with 7 nucleotides matching TRBD2. V shed 5 bases and J 0 bases; nucleotides not matched to a gene: 5. The germline gives CDR1 SNHLY, CDR2 FYNNEI. The CDR3 covers 15 residues. In DNA form, the CDR3 reads TGTGCCAGCAGTCTTGAGCGGGGTAGCACAGATACGCAGTATTTT. It codes for CASSLERGSTDTQYF.

DNA for the CDR3: TGTGCCAGCAGACTGGGCACCGGGACTAGCGGGAGGAATGAGCAGTTCTTC. The encoded protein is CASRLGTGTSGRNEQFF. The chain has TRBV7-2 and TRBJ2-1; 15 nucleotides agree with TRBD2. Germline trimming cut 6 bases from V and 7 bases from J; bases unmatched to any gene: 10. The CDR3 is 17 amino acids. The germline gives CDR1 SGHTA, CDR2 FQGNSA.

This chain connects TRBV11-3 to TRBJ2-3; weak D call: TRBD2 (6 bases). CDR3 length: 15 amino acids. The ends were cut back, 3 bases at V and 2 bases at J, with 12 bases in the middle. Per the germline V gene, CDR1 is SGHNT and CDR2 is YENEEA. CDR3 in amino acids: CASSFEGLDTDTQYF. The CDR3 DNA reads as TGTGCCAGCAGCTTTGAGGGACTGGACACAGATACGCAGTATTTT.

The chain links TRBV5-1 to TRBJ1-1; 8 bases are a match to TRBD1. Germline CDR1 is SGHRS and CDR2 is YFSETQ. CDR3 size: 16 residues. The junction had 7 bases not matched to a gene; V was cut back by 3 bases and J by 0 bases. CDR3 region: CASSYWTGSMNTEAFF. The CDR3 DNA reads TGCGCCAGCAGCTACTGGACAGGGAGCATGAACACTGAAGCTTTCTTT.

V is TRBV5-1 and J is TRBJ1-3; D is unclear. This CDR3 has 16 amino acids. V lost 0 bases to trimming and J lost 7 bases, with 17 bases between them. Germline values: CDR1 SGHRS, CDR2 YFSETQ. CDR3 nucleotides: TGCGCCAGCAGCTTGGAAGGCGGGGATCGAGGGAACACCATATATTTT. It specifies CASSLEGGDRGNTIYF.

The V gene is TRBV18, the J gene TRBJ1-1, with 10 positions matching TRBD1. CDR3 length: 15 residues. The V gene's germline CDR1 is KGHSH and CDR2 LQKENI. V shed 4 bases and J 6 bases; nucleotides not matched to a gene: 8. The CDR3 nucleotides are TGTGCCAGCTCACGGACAGGGGGGAGTGAGTCTGAAGCTTTCTTT. Amino acid sequence: CASSRTGGSESEAFF.

The chain combines TRBV9 with TRBJ1-2; 7 bases fit TRBD1. V dropped 4 bases and J dropped 7; count of bases not matched to a gene: 13. The CDR3 sequence is 15 residues long. Per germline, CDR1 SGDLS and CDR2 YYNGEE. CDR3 nucleotide sequence: TGTGCCAGCAGCCCCAACCAAGGGGGCTCGGGTGGCTACACCTTC. Its protein product is CASSPNQGGSGGYTF.

This chain uses TRBV7-8 with TRBJ2-7; D might be TRBD2 (6 bases). Germline V gene sequence: CDR1 SGHVS, CDR2 FQNEAQ. This CDR3 region has 14 residues. V lost 4 bases and J 2 bases, leaving 12 bases between the germline ends. The CDR3 region has the DNA TGTGCCAGCAGCTATGACGGGAGCGCCTACGAGCAGTACTTC. Translated, it gives CASSYDGSAYEQYF.

This chain uses TRBV9 with TRBJ1-2; 7 bases match TRBD1. The germline gives CDR1 SGDLS, CDR2 YYNGEE. V dropped 3 bases and J dropped 4; count of bases not matched to a gene: 3. The CDR3 is made up of 13 amino acids. In DNA form, the CDR3 reads TGTGCCAGCAGCGCCCGACAGGGCTATGGCTACACCTTC. Translated, it gives CASSARQGYGYTF.

The chain has TRBV15 and TRBJ1-4; 9 nucleotides match TRBD1. This CDR3 region has 20 residues. J lost 2 bases, V lost 0 bases, and 13 bases had no gene match. Germline V CDR1 and CDR2: LNHNV, YYDKDF (reference sequence). The CDR3 protein is CATSRDRMYRGRATNEKLFF. CDR3 in DNA: TGTGCCACCAGCAGAGATCGAATGTACAGGGGGCGCGCGACTAATGAAAAACTGTTTTTT.